This T cell receptor (beta chain) was observed in a study of blood T cells in healthy people across ages. Study-wide results and limits: Because sorting was not performed, PBMCs prevented conclusive naive versus antigen-experienced comparison.

For every donor, a draw yielded 8.5 to 10 milliliters of peripheral blood. A J-beta primer mix and a sample-barcoded 5' primer were used in a second PCR of roughly 7 to 12 cycles. Sequencing recovered at least 3 million CDR3-containing paired-end reads from each sample. TCRdb re-called the 5' RACE reads with MiXCR, one entry per CDR3 protein. The sample has over 1,500,000 distinct CDR3 sequences; roughly two fifths are singletons. As concerns this clonotype: Its antigen is unidentified.

The sequencing input was blood. The TCR sequence derives from a human donor in good health.

CDR3 coding DNA: TGCAGTGCTTTCGACCCCGGACCCTACGAGCAGTACTTC. Translating it yields CSAFDPGPYEQYF. The chain carries TRBV20-1 and TRBJ2-5; D call uncertain. The J call may not be correct, given that the DNA end is closer to TRBJ2-7. In germline, CDR1 is DFQATT, CDR2 SNEGSKA (reference sequence). The CDR3 spans 13 residues.